Presented here are 15 T cell receptor beta chains from one specimen sequenced in a study of patients and donors after allogeneic stem cell transplantation. TCRdb re-called the RT-PCR reads with MiXCR, one entry per CDR3 protein. The sample has approximately 140,000 distinct CDR3 sequences; about 40% are singletons. Specimen: blood, either unsorted or a sorted T cell fraction (not recorded which). These TCRs come from a human donor who was either an allogeneic HSCT recipient or a stem cell or donor lymphocyte infusion donor (not recorded which). It is not recorded whose cells these are; they may come from a transplant donor.

This clonotype has at least ten counts. V is TRBV12-3 or TRBV12-4 and J is TRBJ1-6, with D unclear. V lost 6 bases and J 5 bases, leaving 11 bases between the germline ends. The CDR3 covers 14 residues. The DNA of the CDR3 is TGTGCCAGCAGAGAAGAAAACGATAATTCACCCCTCCACTTT. Its protein product is CASREENDNSPLHF.

The V gene is TRBV2, the J gene TRBJ2-7; D call uncertain. Trimming took 3 bases from V and 6 from J, leaving 3 bases between them. This CDR3 contains 10 residues. In germline, CDR1 is SNHLY, CDR2 FYNNEI. CDR3 sequence: CASSESEQYV. CDR3 nucleotides: TGTGCCAGCAGTGAGTCCGAGCAGTACGTC.

This chain links TRBV12-3 or TRBV12-4 with TRBJ1-5; possible D gene TRBD1, 5 bases. The CDR3 has 16 residues. Trimming stripped 3 bases from V and 2 bases from J, with 14 bases between. CDR3 bases: TGTGCCAGCAGTTTTGGGACTCCTCTTGGCAATCAGCCCCAGCATTTT. Protein sequence: CASSFGTPLGNQPQHF.

This clonotype has more than one count but fewer than ten. The CDR3 region is CASSAFMGQPQHF. In DNA, the CDR3 is TGTGCCAGCAGCGCCTTCATGGGTCAGCCCCAGCATTTT. The chain is built from TRBV5-6 and TRBJ1-5; D call uncertain. Germline V gene data show CDR1 as SGHDT and CDR2 as YYEEEE. CDR3 length: 13 amino acids. V lost 4 bases to trimming and J lost 6 bases, with 11 bases between them.

This clonotype came up a few times. This chain uses TRBV29-1 with TRBJ2-1, with 9 bases lining up with TRBD1. CDR1 and CDR2 (germline): SQVTM, ANQGSEA. CDR3 length: 16 residues. V was pared by 8 bases and J by 6 bases, with 17 bases of the junction left unmatched. The CDR3 protein is CSLFGTGHGTGNEQFF. CDR3 in DNA: TGCAGCCTCTTTGGGACAGGGCACGGGACTGGCAATGAGCAGTTCTTC.

V usage is TRBV12-3 or TRBV12-4 and J usage is TRBJ1-1; tentatively, D is TRBD1 (5 bases). The CDR3 runs to 16 residues. With 6 bases removed from V and 3 bases from J, the gap between germline ends came to 20 bases. The CDR3 sequence is CASRALGTRRDTEAFF. DNA of the CDR3: TGTGCCAGCAGGGCGCTGGGGACGCGGAGAGACACTGAAGCTTTCTTT.

The chain links TRBV12-3 or TRBV12-4 to TRBJ2-5, with a tentative D call TRBD1 (5 bases). The length of the CDR3 is 14 residues. The ends were cut back, 2 bases at V and 4 bases at J, with 11 bases in the middle. The CDR3: CASSLRQPAETQYF. CDR3 sequence (DNA): TGTGCCAGCAGTTTAAGACAGCCGGCAGAGACCCAGTACTTC.

The chain is built from TRBV9 and TRBJ1-1; TRBD1 is a possible D gene (6 bases). Between the trimmed V and J ends, which lost 4 bases and 2 bases, there was a span of 18 bases. This CDR3 region has 16 residues. Germline V gene lookup returns CDR1 SGDLS and CDR2 YYNGEE. The CDR3 region has the DNA TGTGCCAGCAGCATCAGCCGGGACAACCTAAACACTGAAGCTTTCTTT. Protein sequence: CASSISRDNLNTEAFF.

The chain joins TRBV29-1 to TRBJ1-4; D uncertain. The V end lost 6 bases, the J end lost 7 bases, and 9 bases lay between the germline ends. Germline-derived CDR1 and CDR2 are SQVTM and ANQGSEA. The CDR3 contains 11 residues. Here the CDR3 reads CSVQVGEKLFF. DNA of the CDR3: TGCAGCGTGCAAGTGGGTGAAAAACTGTTTTTT.

The V gene is TRBV20-1, the J gene TRBJ2-2; D not certain. In germline, CDR1 is DFQATT, CDR2 SNEGSKA (reference sequence). V was trimmed by 6 bases and J by 8 bases, leaving 13 bases between them. The CDR3 runs to 12 residues. This chain's CDR3 is CSALFISGELFF. The CDR3 DNA follows: TGCAGTGCCCTCTTTATATCGGGGGAGCTGTTTTTT.

This clonotype is a singleton in its sample. The chain has TRBV25-1 and TRBJ1-2; 8 positions agree with TRBD1. J lost 4 bases, V lost 4 bases, and 8 bases had no gene match. CDR1 MGHDK and CDR2 SYGVNS come from the germline V gene. The CDR3 has 15 amino acids. The CDR3 coding sequence is TGTGCCAGCAGTGGTTGGACAGGGTGGATCTATGGCTACACCTTC. Residues: CASSGWTGWIYGYTF.

The rearrangement links TRBV21-1 to TRBJ1-6; no check of the table's D call, TRBD1, against the DNA was made. TRBV21-1 is given as a pseudogene. This CDR3 spans 12 amino acids. In nucleotides, the CDR3 is TGTGCCAGCAGCGGGGGGACATCACCCCTCCACTTT. This codes for CASSGGTSPLHF.

This chain links TRBV12-3 or TRBV12-4 with TRBJ1-2, with 8 bases fitting TRBD1. The CDR3 is 16 residues long. The trim removed 6 bases at V and 4 bases at J, leaving 13 bases unmatched. CDR3 protein: CASSLSPRTGSYGYTF. CDR3 DNA sequence: TGTGCCAGCAGCCTCTCCCCGCGGACAGGGTCCTATGGCTACACCTTC.

The rearrangement joins TRBV15 to TRBJ2-7; 7 positions match TRBD2. V trimming: 2 bases; J trimming: 4 bases; junction bases outside the gene matches: 11. The germline V gene has CDR1 LNHNV and CDR2 YYDKDF (reference sequence). This CDR3 is 16 amino acids long. CDR3: CATSRLPLANTYEQYF. In DNA, the CDR3 is TGTGCCACCAGCAGACTCCCACTAGCGAATACGTACGAGCAGTACTTC.

The chain combines TRBV6-5 with TRBJ1-3, with 10 bases aligning to TRBD1. This CDR3 has 15 residues. V dropped 0 bases and J dropped 11; count of bases not matched to a gene: 7. CDR1 and CDR2 from the germline V gene are MNHEY and SVGAGI. CDR3 residues: CASSYSRDRGNPIYF. The CDR3 DNA sequence: TGTGCCAGCAGTTACTCCCGGGACAGGGGTAATCCCATATATTTT.